The 29 T cell receptor beta chains given below trace back to one sample, sequenced in a study of shared clonotypes between healthy human individuals. Assay: immunoSEQ multiplex PCR; the TCRdb copy retains only in-frame clones and omits some. The sample contains about 1.1 million clones, around 78% of which appear only once. What was sequenced was memory CD4+ T cells from PBMCs. Subset: CD45RA-negative fraction. All receptors come from a man aged 18 to 29 in good health. Some clones in this sample may be carry-over from other donors' samples.

The V gene is TRBV29-1, the J gene TRBJ2-7; no clear D gene. CDR3 length equals 12 residues. Germline CDR1 is SQVTM and CDR2 is ANQGSEA. V was cut by 4 bases and J by 7 bases, with 14 bases left in between. CDR3 coding DNA: TGCAGCGTTGTGACCGCACCTGTGGAGCAGTACTTC. Protein: CSVVTAPVEQYF.

This clone occurred many times. This rearrangement joins TRBV11-1 to TRBJ2-1; 11 bases fit TRBD2. Per germline, CDR1 SGHAT and CDR2 FQDESV (reference sequence). This CDR3 has 15 amino acids. V lost 5 bases to trimming and J lost 6 bases; unmatched junction nucleotides: 6. The CDR3 sequence: CASSLGLAGTNEQFF. For the CDR3, the DNA is TGTGCCAGCAGCCTAGGACTAGCGGGCACCAATGAGCAGTTCTTC.

The chain combines TRBV11-3 with TRBJ2-7, with 7 bases matching TRBD2. The length of the CDR3 is 15 residues. Germline CDR1 SGHNT, CDR2 YENEEA. The J segment lost 2 bases and the V segment lost 5 bases, leaving 9 bases of the junction unmatched. The CDR3 coding sequence is TGTGCCAGCAGCCCTGGGGCGGGAGTCACCTACGAGCAGTACTTC. As protein: CASSPGAGVTYEQYF.

This rearrangement joins TRBV7-9 to TRBJ2-7; 8 bases agree with TRBD2. V dropped 3 bases and J dropped 5; count of bases not matched to a gene: 6. CDR1 and CDR2 (germline): SEHNR, FQNEAQ (reference sequence). The CDR3 consists of 14 residues. In DNA form, the CDR3 reads TGTGCCAGCAGCTTGTCAGCGGGAGTGAACGAGCAGTACTTC. Translating gives CASSLSAGVNEQYF.

This chain joins TRBV28 and TRBJ2-5; 8 nucleotides line up with TRBD1. The CDR3 loop spans 16 amino acids. J gave up 2 bases and V 6 bases, and 11 bases lay outside the gene matches. Germline CDR1 MDHEN, CDR2 SYDVKM. The CDR3 DNA is TGTGCCAGCAGCCGAATCGGACAGGGCCTTCAAGAGACCCAGTACTTC. It specifies CASSRIGQGLQETQYF.

The chain joins TRBV7-8 to TRBJ2-3, with D possibly called TRBD1 or TRBD2 (5 bases each). The V end lost 7 bases, the J end lost 3 bases, and 17 bases lay between the germline ends. Germline values: CDR1 SGHVS, CDR2 FQNEAQ. The CDR3 sequence is 15 residues long. The DNA for the CDR3 is TGTGCCAGCACTCCGACTGGGGACGGGACAGATACGCAGTATTTT. Translating gives CASTPTGDGTDTQYF.

This clone has just one count. The V gene is TRBV5-1, the J gene TRBJ2-1; 9 bases fit TRBD1. Trimming took 4 bases from V and 9 from J; bases not matched to a gene: 8. The CDR3 length is 14 residues. CDR1 is SGHRS, CDR2 YFSETQ, per germline. The DNA of the CDR3 is TGCGCCAGCAGCCCACAGGGGGCGACTGGTGAGCAGTTCTTC. It codes for CASSPQGATGEQFF.

The rearrangement uses TRBV2 and TRBJ2-7; D is unresolved. The CDR3 consists of 12 residues. Germline CDR1 reads SNHLY; CDR2 reads FYNNEI. Trimming shortened V by 4 bases and J by 1 base, and 5 bases separated the two germline ends. The CDR3 DNA reads as TGTGCCAGCAGTGCCTATTCCTACGAGCAGTACTTC. Its translation is CASSAYSYEQYF. Variable domain in full (rest from reference TRBV2 and TRBJ2-7): EPEVTQTPSHQVTQMGQEVILRCVPISNHLYFYWYRQILGQKVEFLVSFYNNEISEKSEIFDDQFSVERPDGSNFTLKIRSTKLEDSAMYFCASSAYSYEQYFGPGTRLTVT.

The genes are TRBV2 and TRBJ1-4; a possible D gene is TRBD1 (5 bases). Germline loops: CDR1 SNHLY, CDR2 FYNNEI. The CDR3 is made up of 15 amino acids. Trimming stripped 4 bases from V and 8 bases from J, with 17 bases between. CDR3 DNA sequence: TGTGCCAGCAGTGGGCCAGGGATCATCGGGGAAAAACTGTTTTTT. Translation: CASSGPGIIGEKLFF.

The J gene is TRBJ1-5, the V gene TRBV27, with D possibly being TRBD1 (5 bases). The CDR3 totals 14 residues. Trimming removed 4 bases at V and 9 bases at J, with 16 bases between. Germline V CDR1 and CDR2: MNHEY, SMNVEV (reference sequence). The CDR3 DNA reads TGTGCCAGCAGTTCAGGGACGGAGACGGGGCCCCAGCATTTT. Encoded protein: CASSSGTETGPQHF.

The chain uses TRBV29-1 and TRBJ2-5; no clear D gene. The germline CDR1 and CDR2 sequences are SQVTM and ANQGSEA. Trimming removed 4 bases from V and 2 bases from J, with 8 bases in between. The CDR3 runs to 12 residues. CDR3 sequence reads: CSVAASQETQYF. The CDR3 DNA sequence: TGCAGCGTTGCCGCATCACAAGAGACCCAGTACTTC.

This chain connects TRBV12-2 to TRBJ2-1; the D call of TRBD2 is as the table states it, not checked on the DNA. TRBV12-2 is a documented pseudogene. The CDR3 covers 17 residues. CDR3 sequence reads: CASRLVCTSGRVDEQFF. DNA of the CDR3: TGTGCAAGTCGCTTAGTCTGTACTAGCGGGAGGGTAGATGAGCAGTTCTTC.

The genes are TRBV4-3 and TRBJ2-7; 9 bases map to TRBD2. CDR1 is LGHNA, CDR2 YSLEER, per germline. J was trimmed by 5 bases and V by 0 bases; bases with no gene match: 8. The CDR3 is made up of 16 amino acids. The CDR3 sequence is CASSQDRGGETDEQYF. The CDR3 DNA reads TGCGCCAGCAGCCAAGATCGCGGGGGGGAGACGGACGAGCAGTACTTC.

The chain is built from TRBV10-1 and TRBJ2-2; D is ambiguous. The CDR3 has 13 residues. Trimming removed 5 bases from V and 7 bases from J, with 11 bases in between. Germline V gene data show CDR1 as WNHNN and CDR2 as SYGVQD (reference sequence). The CDR3: CASSRSGLGELFF. CDR3 bases: TGCGCCAGCAGTCGGTCGGGTCTCGGGGAGCTGTTTTTT.

The chain employs TRBV7-6 and TRBJ2-2; the D gene could be TRBD1 or TRBD2 (5 bases each). The CDR3 extends over 17 amino acids. Germline V gene data show CDR1 as SGHVS and CDR2 as FNYEAQ. Trimming shortened V by 2 bases and J by 6 bases, and 19 bases separated the two germline ends. The CDR3 spells CASSLSGTAFWAGELFF. The CDR3 DNA follows: TGTGCCAGCAGCTTAAGTGGGACGGCTTTTTGGGCCGGGGAGCTGTTTTTT.

The CDR3 nucleotides are TGTGCCAGCAGTCGGAAGACTAGCGGGAGAGTAGATACGCAGTATTTT. Translated, it gives CASSRKTSGRVDTQYF. This chain links TRBV27 with TRBJ2-3; TRBD2 matches at 12 bases. Germline loops: CDR1 MNHEY, CDR2 SMNVEV (reference sequence). The CDR3 runs 16 residues. Losses at the gene ends were 5 bases for V and 5 bases for J; bases not matched to a gene: 8.

This chain links TRBV28 with TRBJ2-7; D is perhaps TRBD1 (5 bases). Germline V gene lookup returns CDR1 MDHEN and CDR2 SYDVKM. The CDR3 runs 12 residues. V lost 6 bases and J lost 4, with 10 bases in between. CDR3: CASRTAIYEQYF. DNA for the CDR3: TGTGCCAGCAGGACAGCCATTTACGAGCAGTACTTC. Combining the CDR3 with reference TRBV28 and TRBJ2-7 gives the whole variable domain DVKVTQSSRYLVKRTGEKVFLECVQDMDHENMFWYRQDPGLGLRLIYFSYDVKMKEKGDIPEGYSVSREKKERFSLILESASTNQTSMYLCASRTAIYEQYFGPGTRLTVT.

This clone was picked up one time. This sequence joins TRBV6-1 and TRBJ2-7; D might be TRBD1 (5 bases). CDR1 and CDR2 (germline): MNHNS, SASEGT. CDR3 length equals 12 residues. Deletions cut 7 bases from V and 6 bases from J, with 13 bases between. CDR3 protein: CASIGRAVEQYF. As DNA, the CDR3 is TGTGCCAGCATCGGCAGGGCCGTCGAGCAGTACTTC.

V usage is TRBV27 and J usage is TRBJ1-4; no clear D gene. Germline CDR1 and CDR2: MNHEY and SMNVEV (reference sequence). The CDR3 extends over 14 amino acids. The ends were cut back, 5 bases at V and 4 bases at J, with 11 bases in the middle. The CDR3 loop reads CASSTWVLNEKLFF. Here the CDR3 DNA reads TGTGCCAGCAGTACCTGGGTCCTTAATGAAAAACTGTTTTTT.

This chain joins TRBV28 and TRBJ2-1; possibly TRBD1 or TRBD2 for D (5 bases each). Trimming took 7 bases from V and 10 from J, leaving 26 bases between them. In germline, CDR1 is MDHEN, CDR2 SYDVKM. The length of the CDR3 is 16 residues. The CDR3 nucleotides read TGTGCCAGCACTTCGGGGCAGGGACGGGGCCAGAGGGAGCAGTTCTTC. The encoded protein is CASTSGQGRGQREQFF.

The CDR3 DNA follows: TGTGCCAGCAGCTTAACCCAGGGTCACTATGGCTACACCTTC. As protein: CASSLTQGHYGYTF. The V gene is TRBV7-2, the J gene TRBJ1-2, with D tentatively TRBD1 (5 bases). The CDR3 is made up of 14 amino acids. V shed 2 bases and J shed 3 bases, with 10 bases lying between them. CDR1 is SGHTA, CDR2 FQGNSA, per germline.

The CDR3 coding sequence is TGTGCCAGCACCAAGGGCTCCTACAATGAGCAGTTCTTC. It codes for CASTKGSYNEQFF. The chain is built from TRBV6-5 and TRBJ2-1; no clear D gene. The CDR3 has 13 amino acids. Germline CDR1 and CDR2: MNHEY and SVGAGI. V lost 7 bases to trimming and J lost 0 bases, with 7 bases between them.

The CDR3 DNA follows: TGCGCCAGCAGCTTGACTGGGGCCAACGTCCTGACTTTC. Its translation: CASSLTGANVLTF. The V and J genes are TRBV5-1 and TRBJ2-6, with no clear D. V was shortened by 1 base and J by 2 bases, with 1 base between the two germline ends. The CDR3 runs to 13 residues. Germline CDR1 SGHRS, CDR2 YFSETQ.

This chain links TRBV2 with TRBJ2-1; 8 nucleotides align to TRBD2. The CDR3 consists of 15 residues. V lost 3 bases to trimming and J lost 7 bases; unmatched junction nucleotides: 8. Germline CDR1 and CDR2: SNHLY and FYNNEI. CDR3 protein: CASSDQREKGNEQFF. The DNA for the CDR3 is TGTGCCAGCAGTGACCAGCGGGAGAAGGGGAATGAGCAGTTCTTC.

The sample holds a few counts of this clone. The chain carries TRBV19 and TRBJ2-7; 8 positions agree with TRBD1. The CDR3 is 15 residues long. The V gene end was trimmed by 6 bases and the J gene end by 5 bases; junction bases not matched to a gene: 12. The V gene's germline CDR1 is LNHDA and CDR2 SQIVND (reference sequence). The CDR3 spells CASSPIGTGLDEQYF. CDR3 sequence (DNA): TGTGCCAGTAGCCCAATCGGGACAGGTCTCGACGAGCAGTACTTC.

The V call is TRBV28, the J call TRBJ1-4, with 10 bases fitting TRBD1. V lost 7 bases and J lost 10; bases outside the gene matches: 12. Germline V lookup: CDR1 MDHEN, CDR2 SYDVKM. The CDR3 extends over 15 amino acids. The CDR3: CASTRQGAGKGKLFF. The CDR3 nucleotides read TGTGCCAGCACGAGACAGGGGGCAGGGAAGGGAAAACTGTTTTTT.

The chain is built from TRBV18 and TRBJ1-4; TRBD1 matches at 8 bases. V trimming: 6 bases; J trimming: 8 bases; junction bases outside the gene matches: 11. The germline V gene has CDR1 KGHSH and CDR2 LQKENI. CDR3 size: 15 residues. The CDR3 here is CASSWGTGVAEKLFF. In nucleotides, the CDR3 is TGTGCCAGCTCCTGGGGGACAGGCGTGGCGGAAAAACTGTTTTTT.

This CDR3 is CASSLTNEQFF. The CDR3 nucleotides are TGTGCCAGCAGCTTAACGAATGAGCAGTTCTTC. V is TRBV5-8 and J is TRBJ2-1, with D unclear. The germline V gene encodes CDR1 SGHTS and CDR2 YDEGEE. The CDR3 runs to 11 residues. V shed 2 bases and J shed 7 bases, with 4 bases lying between them.

J is TRBJ1-3 and V is TRBV6-6; D is unresolved. The CDR3 sequence is 12 residues long. V gave up 6 bases and J gave up 4 bases, with 7 bases separating them. Germline V gene data show CDR1 as MNHNY and CDR2 as SVGAGI (reference sequence). Written as DNA, the CDR3 is TGTGCCAGCAGGGGTGCAGGAAACACCATATATTTT. Translating it yields CASRGAGNTIYF.